A single sample gave rise to the 5 T cell receptor beta chains below, sequenced in a study of blood T cells in healthy people across ages. The use of a sample-barcoded 5' primer and a J-beta primer mix characterized a second PCR of about 7 to 12 cycles. TCRdb passed the 5' RACE reads through MiXCR, listing each CDR3 protein once. The table shows about a million distinct CDR3 sequences, with roughly 52% occurring only once. The sample was blood. These receptors came from a man aged 30 to 39 in good health.

The V call is TRBV7-2, the J call TRBJ2-2; a possible D gene is TRBD1 (5 bases). V was clipped by 5 bases and J by 6 bases, with 13 bases between them. Germline V gene sequence: CDR1 SGHTA, CDR2 FQGNSA. The CDR3 length is 14 residues. CDR3 sequence reads: CASSPLTGSGELFF. Here the CDR3 DNA reads TGTGCCAGCAGCCCCCTAACAGGATCCGGGGAGCTGTTTTTT.

V is TRBV11-3 and J is TRBJ1-2; D uncertain. V shed 0 bases and J shed 4 bases, with 15 bases lying between them. CDR3 size: 16 residues. Looked up from germline, CDR1 is SGHNT and CDR2 is YENEEA. The DNA for the CDR3 is TGTGCCAGCAGCTTAGATAATGTCGGAGCGGGCTATGGCTACACCTTC. Its translation is CASSLDNVGAGYGYTF.

This clonotype was picked up a small number of times. V gene TRBV20-1 combines with J gene TRBJ1-5; D is uncertain. The CDR3 sequence is 16 residues long. The V end was cut by 6 bases, the J end by 1 base, with 19 bases between. CDR1 and CDR2 (germline): DFQATT, SNEGSKA (reference sequence). CDR3 nucleotide sequence: TGCAGTGCGCCTGGAGGGTCATTCGGCAGCAATCAGCCCCAGCATTTT. Protein: CSAPGGSFGSNQPQHF.

This sequence joins TRBV20-1 and TRBJ2-4; tentative D call: TRBD2 (6 bases). Matching the DNA end better, TRBJ2-7 makes the J call doubtful. This CDR3 is built from 15 residues. The germline gives CDR1 DFQATT, CDR2 SNEGSKA (reference sequence). The CDR3 spells CSAPIWHRGTYEQYF. The CDR3 DNA is TGCAGTGCTCCCATATGGCACAGAGGGACTTACGAGCAGTACTTC.

The V and J genes are TRBV4-1 and TRBJ2-1; 7 bases align to TRBD1. CDR1 and CDR2 (germline): MGHRA, YSYEKL. CDR3 size: 16 residues. The V and J ends lost 3 bases and 3 bases, in that order; junction bases with no gene match: 8. CDR3 coding DNA: TGCGCCAGCAGCCAGCCCGGGACAGTGGGCTACAATGAGCAGTTCTTC. This translates into CASSQPGTVGYNEQFF.